A single T cell receptor (beta chain) is shown here with its context. Its antigen remains unidentified. V dropped 3 bases and J dropped 0; count of bases not matched to a gene: 4. CDR3 length: 16 residues. The germline CDR1 and CDR2 sequences are KGHSH and LQKENI. The data derive from a study of T cell responses to AZD1222 COVID-19 vaccine. Notes on the study in general: Donor demographics were predominantly white British with a female majority; clonal diversity may be underestimated. Repertoire sampling was restricted to post-peak T cell response timepoints.

TCRdb's copy holds only in-frame clones and misses some; the assay was immunoSEQ multiplex PCR. The repertoire holds about 200,000 clones, with roughly 94% as singletons. The sequenced sample was peripheral blood, obtained 28 days after the second dose of the MenACWY control vaccine. The TCR was taken from an adult who received the MenACWY meningococcal vaccine as a control. This chain joins TRBV18 and TRBJ2-2, with 7 nucleotides matching TRBD2. The CDR3 region has the DNA TGTGCCAGCTCACCCCTGGCGGGGGCGAACACCGGGGAGCTGTTTTTT. It translates to CASSPLAGANTGELFF.